These 11 T cell receptor beta chains share one sample of origin, sequenced in a study of human T cells and chemical hapten exposure (dated by TCRdb to the early 2020s). Library method: 5' RACE. Sequencing took place on an Illumina MiSeq. Clones were called with MiXCR by TCRdb after fastp trimmed the public reads at Q25, and only in-frame beta chains were retained. For every CDR3 protein sequence, its rows merge into one entry that carries the most common genes and DNA. This sample holds roughly 81,000 distinct CDR3 sequences; about a sixth were observed only once. Jointly, the top ten make up approximately 6.3% of the sample. Unfractionated whole blood was collected in Tempus Blood RNA tubes, and total RNA was extracted from that blood. Source of these receptors: a female donor in good health.

V usage is TRBV30 and J usage is TRBJ1-2; D call uncertain. Germline CDR1 reads GTSNPN; CDR2 reads SVGIG (reference sequence). V was pared by 3 bases and J by 4 bases, with 12 bases between. The length of the CDR3 is 13 residues. The CDR3 DNA reads TGTGCCTGGAGCGAACAGTCTTTCTATGGCTACACCTTC. Translated, it gives CAWSEQSFYGYTF.

This clonotype turned up a few times. The chain combines TRBV12-3 or TRBV12-4 with TRBJ1-1; D is unclear. Trimming left V 3 bases short and J 5 bases short, with 7 bases between. There are 12 residues in the CDR3. The CDR3 spells CASSFGGTEAFF. The CDR3 DNA reads TGTGCCAGCAGTTTCGGAGGGACTGAAGCTTTCTTT.

The J gene is TRBJ2-7, the V gene TRBV29-1; TRBD2 aligns across 7 bases. This CDR3 spans 12 amino acids. Per the germline V gene, CDR1 is SQVTM and CDR2 is ANQGSEA. Trimming took 6 bases from V and 3 from J; bases not matched to a gene: 5. CDR3 sequence reads: CSVGEGIYEQYF. In DNA, the CDR3 is TGCAGCGTCGGGGAGGGGATCTACGAGCAGTACTTC.

The V and J genes are TRBV6-5 and TRBJ1-2, with a possible D match to TRBD1 (5 bases). The length of the CDR3 is 17 residues. V lost 0 bases and J lost 3, with 17 bases in between. Germline V CDR1 and CDR2: MNHEY, SVGAGI. The CDR3 DNA is TGTGCCAGCAGTTACTCGAAACGTTCCGCGGGGGACTATGGCTACACCTTC. Amino acids: CASSYSKRSAGDYGYTF.

This chain links TRBV14 with TRBJ2-5; 9 nucleotides align to TRBD1. Trimming at V came to 0 bases and at J to 4 bases, leaving 6 bases not matched to a gene. Germline CDR1 reads SGHDN; CDR2 reads FVKESK. The length of the CDR3 is 16 residues. This CDR3 is CASSQDRRDRAETQYF. In DNA, the CDR3 is TGTGCCAGCAGCCAAGATCGACGGGACAGGGCAGAGACCCAGTACTTC.

The genes are TRBV7-2 and TRBJ1-2; D may be TRBD1 (6 bases). Between the trimmed V and J ends, which lost 2 bases and 7 bases, there was a span of 23 bases. This CDR3 comprises 17 residues. Germline assignment: CDR1 SGHTA and CDR2 FQGNSA. The DNA for the CDR3 is TGTGCCAGCAGCTTAACCCTGGTCCGGGGGGCCTATCGTGGCTACACCTTC. The encoded protein is CASSLTLVRGAYRGYTF.

This clonotype was counted a few times. The rearrangement links TRBV29-1 to TRBJ2-5; no reliable D call. Trimming shortened V by 0 bases and J by 5 bases, and 10 bases separated the two germline ends. The CDR3 length is 13 residues. Germline values: CDR1 SQVTM, CDR2 ANQGSEA. CDR3 in amino acids: CSVEEGPSETQYF. The CDR3 DNA sequence: TGCAGCGTTGAAGAAGGGCCGAGCGAGACCCAGTACTTC.

There are many counts of this clonotype. J is TRBJ2-1 and V is TRBV20-1; 10 positions agree with TRBD2. V lost 4 bases and J lost 14; bases outside the gene matches: 5. Germline V gene lookup returns CDR1 DFQATT and CDR2 SNEGSKA (reference sequence). The CDR3 length is 11 residues. CDR3 region: CSATSGRSEFF. CDR3 coding DNA: TGCAGTGCTACTAGCGGGAGAAGTGAGTTCTTC.

This clonotype was found a few times. The V call is TRBV2, the J call TRBJ2-2; 8 bases agree with TRBD1. Germline V lookup: CDR1 SNHLY, CDR2 FYNNEI. This CDR3 comprises 16 residues. V lost 6 bases to trimming and J lost 5 bases; unmatched junction nucleotides: 11. CDR3 bases: TGTGCCAGCAGCACTCAGGGGGCCTCCTCTACCGGGGAGCTGTTTTTT. This sequence encodes CASSTQGASSTGELFF. The full variable domain, with the rest looked up from reference TRBV2 and TRBJ2-2, is EPEVTQTPSHQVTQMGQEVILRCVPISNHLYFYWYRQILGQKVEFLVSFYNNEISEKSEIFDDQFSVERPDGSNFTLKIRSTKLEDSAMYFCASSTQGASSTGELFFGEGSRLTVL.

This clonotype was detected only a few times. The chain carries TRBV9 and TRBJ2-2; D tentatively fits TRBD1 or TRBD2 (7 bases each). The germline gives CDR1 SGDLS, CDR2 YYNGEE. V was trimmed by 4 bases and J by 0 bases, leaving 19 bases between them. The CDR3 loop spans 18 amino acids. CDR3 sequence (DNA): TGTGCCAGCAGCCCCCGCCCGGGGGGACAGACGAACACCGGGGAGCTGTTTTTT. Translated, it gives CASSPRPGGQTNTGELFF.

The V gene is TRBV28, the J gene TRBJ2-7, with 12 bases identical to TRBD2. Germline CDR1 is MDHEN and CDR2 is SYDVKM. V trimming: 3 bases; J trimming: 2 bases; junction bases outside the gene matches: 5. This CDR3 is built from 16 residues. CDR3 in DNA: TGTGCCAGCAGTTTTCGACTAGCGGGAGTTACCTACGAGCAGTACTTC. Its translation is CASSFRLAGVTYEQYF.